This T cell receptor beta chain originates from a study of PD-L1 blockade in urothelial cancer. Looking at the study overall: Of prior chemotherapy regimens, patients had received between 0 and 3.

Profiling relied on immunoSEQ multiplex PCR, and the TCRdb table lists in-frame clones only, not all of them. The sample records approximately 45,000 clones, 82% being singletons. The CDR3 consists of 16 residues. V was clipped by 4 bases and J by 5 bases; unmatched bases: 11. Per germline, CDR1 MDHEN and CDR2 SYDVKM. About this clone: The antigen is undetermined.

Time point: pretreatment peripheral blood. Overall study results and limits: Below-median TCR clonality that was measured in pretreatment blood predicted better survival.

The clonotype comes from a man aged 50-59 years with urothelial cancer. The source was PBMCs, collected around atezolizumab (anti-PD-L1) treatment. The V call is TRBV28, the J call TRBJ2-5, with 9 nucleotides matching TRBD2. CDR3 bases: TGTGCCAGCAGTTCCCACTCAAGCGGGGGGTGGGAGACCCAGTACTTC. Translated: CASSSHSSGGWETQYF.